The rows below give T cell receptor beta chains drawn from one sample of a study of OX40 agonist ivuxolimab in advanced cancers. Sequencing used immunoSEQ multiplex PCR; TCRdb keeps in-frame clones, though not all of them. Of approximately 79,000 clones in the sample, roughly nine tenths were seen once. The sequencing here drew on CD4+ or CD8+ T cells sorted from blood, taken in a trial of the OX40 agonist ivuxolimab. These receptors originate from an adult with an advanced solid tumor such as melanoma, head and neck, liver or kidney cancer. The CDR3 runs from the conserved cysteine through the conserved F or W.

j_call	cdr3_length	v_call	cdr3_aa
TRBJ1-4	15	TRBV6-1	CASSEAGRDNEKLFF
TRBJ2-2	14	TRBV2	CASKDSANTGELFF
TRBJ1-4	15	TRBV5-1	CASSPQGSVNEKLFF
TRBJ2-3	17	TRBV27	CASSFIGGGPRGDTQYF
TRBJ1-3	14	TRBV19	CASHDGSSGNTIYF
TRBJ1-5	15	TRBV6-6	CASSLTFPSNQPQHF
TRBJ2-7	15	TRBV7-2	CASSLAPSESYEQYF
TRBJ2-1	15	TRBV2	CASRPLAGSYNEQFF
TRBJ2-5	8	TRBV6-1	CATRTQYF
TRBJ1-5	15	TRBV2	CASKGSGPQYQPQHF
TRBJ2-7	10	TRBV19	CASTPEFRYF
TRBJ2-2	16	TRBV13	CASSLGRGPNTGELFF